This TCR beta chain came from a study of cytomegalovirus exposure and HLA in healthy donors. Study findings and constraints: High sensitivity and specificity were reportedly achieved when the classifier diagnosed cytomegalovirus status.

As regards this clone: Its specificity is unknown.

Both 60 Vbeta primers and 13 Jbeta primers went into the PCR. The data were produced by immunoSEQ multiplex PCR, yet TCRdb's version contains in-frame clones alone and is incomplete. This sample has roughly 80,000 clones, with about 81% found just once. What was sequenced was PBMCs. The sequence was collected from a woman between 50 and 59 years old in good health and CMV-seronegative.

DNA for the CDR3: TGCGCCAGCAGCTGGGAGATCCCCTACAATGAGCAGTTCTTC. Encoded protein: CASSWEIPYNEQFF. V gene TRBV5-1 combines with J gene TRBJ2-1; D is perhaps TRBD2 (5 bases). Looked up from germline, CDR1 is SGHRS and CDR2 is YFSETQ. The CDR3 sequence is 14 residues long. V lost 3 bases, J lost 2 bases, and 9 bases lay in between.